The rows below give T cell receptor beta chains drawn from one sample of a study of neurological immune-mediated disorders. In TCRdb, the 5' RACE reads were re-called with MiXCR into one record per CDR3 protein. The table includes around 25,000 distinct CDR3 sequences, roughly an eighth detected once. The sample was PBMCs. These receptors came from a woman aged 55-75 years with HTLV-1-associated myelopathy (HAM/TSP). CDR3s leave out the opening cysteine and the closing phenylalanine or tryptophan.

J: TRBJ2-3; V: TRBV3-1; CDR3: ASSQDRTTDTQY
J: TRBJ2-7; V: TRBV7-2; CDR3: ASSGSYEQY
J: TRBJ1-2; V: TRBV12-3/TRBV12-4; CDR3: ASSLAEGPQDGYT
J: TRBJ2-7; V: TRBV3-1; CDR3: ASSQESSYEQY
J: TRBJ2-1; V: TRBV29-1; CDR3: SGLGTGLQI
J: TRBJ1-6; V: TRBV20-1; CDR3: SARAQGGRNSPLH
J: TRBJ2-1; V: TRBV11-3; CDR3: ASSFDTSGSKNEQF
J: TRBJ2-1; V: TRBV5-1; CDR3: ASSLKTPAYNEQF
J: TRBJ1-6; V: TRBV7-9; CDR3: ASEDSSTSPLH
J: TRBJ1-3; V: TRBV6-6; CDR3: ASSYSFSFGNTIY
J: TRBJ1-6; V: TRBV2; CDR3: ASSLRASWSSYNSPLH
J: TRBJ2-6; V: TRBV24-1; CDR3: ATSETGQGATGANVLT
J: TRBJ2-7; V: TRBV3-1; CDR3: ASSPAVSYEQY
J: TRBJ2-5; V: TRBV14; CDR3: ASSFGLVSQETQY
J: TRBJ2-3; V: TRBV6-1; CDR3: ASNEIGDTQY
J: TRBJ1-1; V: TRBV10-3; CDR3: AISDKSLWTKNTEAF
J: TRBJ2-7; V: TRBV20-1; CDR3: SANSGRGSYEQY
J: TRBJ2-2; V: TRBV5-6; CDR3: ASSLLSRLQNTGELF
J: TRBJ2-3; V: TRBV5-1; CDR3: ASSLANGRGTDTQY
J: TRBJ2-3; V: TRBV20-1; CDR3: SARTVYNEQFFGPGTHTQY
J: TRBJ2-7; V: TRBV3-1; CDR3: ASSLGGKSYEQY
J: TRBJ2-5; V: TRBV7-3; CDR3: ASSPSGGPWETQY
J: TRBJ2-1; V: TRBV12-3/TRBV12-4; CDR3: ASSGTGSRYEQF
J: TRBJ2-7; V: TRBV3-1; CDR3: VSSHADRGREQY
J: TRBJ2-1; V: TRBV20-1; CDR3: SARDPASGVSGNEQF
J: TRBJ1-6; V: TRBV20-1; CDR3: SASDAGRHSPLH
J: TRBJ2-2; V: TRBV24-1; CDR3: ATKDTPGHLGPGELF
J: TRBJ2-3; V: TRBV20-1; CDR3: SARGLAGDLDTQY
J: TRBJ2-3; V: TRBV5-1; CDR3: ASSLGTDADTQY
J: TRBJ1-1; V: TRBV20-1; CDR3: SARTGGLGNTEAF
J: TRBJ2-3; V: TRBV10-2; CDR3: ASSTASGRKTDTQY
J: TRBJ2-7; V: TRBV15; CDR3: ATSLGLPTYEQY
J: TRBJ2-3; V: TRBV20-1; CDR3: SAAVQGATYTQY
J: TRBJ1-1; V: TRBV25-1; CDR3: ASSEDSLNTEAF
J: TRBJ2-1; V: TRBV10-3; CDR3: ATMDLRQANEQF
J: TRBJ2-7; V: TRBV20-1; CDR3: SAREVVERGEQY
J: TRBJ2-1; V: TRBV12-3/TRBV12-4; CDR3: ASSQGRGLADYNEQF
J: TRBJ1-2; V: TRBV10-3; CDR3: AISSKSVFDGYT
J: TRBJ2-7; V: TRBV5-1; CDR3: ASSSRTGAAYEQY
J: TRBJ1-2; V: TRBV5-1; CDR3: AISFARVGYT
J: TRBJ2-6; V: TRBV6-5; CDR3: ASSYSEGSGANVLT
J: TRBJ2-3; V: TRBV20-1; CDR3: SAPPPGWSTDTQY
J: TRBJ2-7; V: TRBV24-1; CDR3: ATRASGSHEQY
J: TRBJ2-7; V: TRBV7-8; CDR3: ASSPGLRGSYYEQY
J: TRBJ2-7; V: TRBV7-2; CDR3: ASSLGGARRRAVEQY
J: TRBJ1-2; V: TRBV10-3; CDR3: AISDGTSANYGYT
J: TRBJ2-3; V: TRBV20-1; CDR3: SARESSGGGDTQY